This T cell receptor beta chain was documented in a study of shared clonotypes between healthy human individuals. CD45RO negativity and positive selection for CCR7 defined naive CD8 cells, a population that excluded terminally differentiated effector memory CD45RA+ cells. To note about this clone: The antigen is not known.

Study outcomes and limitations: Naive subsets typically showed greater estimated richness than memory subsets.

Some clones are missing from TCRdb's copy, which holds only in-frame ones; the method was immunoSEQ multiplex PCR. This table holds some 2 million clones, about 95% found once. In germline, CDR1 is LGHNA, CDR2 YNFKEQ. The CDR3 runs to 17 residues. The V and J ends lost 0 bases and 2 bases, in that order; junction bases with no gene match: 2. The receptor's source is a man between 18 and 29 years old in good health. The chain is built from TRBV4-2 and TRBJ2-3; 13 nucleotides agree with TRBD2. The sequenced sample was naive CD8+ T cells sorted from blood. The CDR3 sequence: CASSQDGTSGATDTQYF. CDR3 nucleotides: TGTGCCAGCAGCCAAGATGGGACTAGCGGGGCCACAGATACGCAGTATTTT.